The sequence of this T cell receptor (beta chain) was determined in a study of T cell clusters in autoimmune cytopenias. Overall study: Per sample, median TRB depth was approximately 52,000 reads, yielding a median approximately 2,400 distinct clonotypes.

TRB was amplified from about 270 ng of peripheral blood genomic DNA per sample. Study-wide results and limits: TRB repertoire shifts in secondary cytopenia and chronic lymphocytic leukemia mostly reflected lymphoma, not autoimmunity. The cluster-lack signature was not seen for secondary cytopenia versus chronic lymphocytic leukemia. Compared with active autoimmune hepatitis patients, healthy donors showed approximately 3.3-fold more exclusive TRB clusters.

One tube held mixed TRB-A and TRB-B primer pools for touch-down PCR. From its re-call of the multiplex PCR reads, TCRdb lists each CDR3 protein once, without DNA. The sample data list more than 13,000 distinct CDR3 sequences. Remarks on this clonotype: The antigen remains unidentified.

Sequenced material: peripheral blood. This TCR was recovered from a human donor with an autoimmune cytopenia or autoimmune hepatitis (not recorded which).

CDR3 loop: CASSSQGTGELFF. The chain joins TRBV7-2 to TRBJ2-2; TCRdb indicates TRBD1, and absent DNA this call remains unverified. The CDR3 runs 13 residues. CDR1 SGHTA and CDR2 FQGNSA come from the germline V gene.